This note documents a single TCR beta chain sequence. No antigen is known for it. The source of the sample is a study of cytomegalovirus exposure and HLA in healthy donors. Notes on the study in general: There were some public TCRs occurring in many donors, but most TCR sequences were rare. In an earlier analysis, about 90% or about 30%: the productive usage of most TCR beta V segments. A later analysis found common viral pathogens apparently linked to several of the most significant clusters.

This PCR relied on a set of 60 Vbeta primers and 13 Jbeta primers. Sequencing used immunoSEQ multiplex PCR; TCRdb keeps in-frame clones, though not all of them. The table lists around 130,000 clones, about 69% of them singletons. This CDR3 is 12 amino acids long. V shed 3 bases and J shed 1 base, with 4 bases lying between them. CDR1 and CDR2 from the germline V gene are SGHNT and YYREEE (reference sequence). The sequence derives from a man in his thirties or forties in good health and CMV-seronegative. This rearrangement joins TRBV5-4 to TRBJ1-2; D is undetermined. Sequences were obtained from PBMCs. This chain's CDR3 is CASSSDNYGYTF. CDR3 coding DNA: TGTGCCAGCAGCTCAGATAACTATGGCTACACCTTC.